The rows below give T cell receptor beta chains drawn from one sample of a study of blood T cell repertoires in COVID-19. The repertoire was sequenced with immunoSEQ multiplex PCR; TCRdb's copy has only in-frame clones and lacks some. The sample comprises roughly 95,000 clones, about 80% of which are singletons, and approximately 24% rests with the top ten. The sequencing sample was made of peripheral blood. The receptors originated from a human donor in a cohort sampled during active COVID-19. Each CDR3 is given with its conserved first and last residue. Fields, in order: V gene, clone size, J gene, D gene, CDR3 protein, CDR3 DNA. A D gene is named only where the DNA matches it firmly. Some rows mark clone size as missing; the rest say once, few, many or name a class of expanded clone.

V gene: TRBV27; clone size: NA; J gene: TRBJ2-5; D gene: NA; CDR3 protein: CASSEKGTGVQTQYF; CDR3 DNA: TGTGCCAGCAGTGAGAAAGGGACTGGCGTACAGACCCAGTACTTC
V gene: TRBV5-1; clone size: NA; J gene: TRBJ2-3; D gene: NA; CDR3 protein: CASSLVTPGTDTQYF; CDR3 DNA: TGCGCCAGCAGCTTGGTTACGCCCGGGACAGATACGCAGTATTTT
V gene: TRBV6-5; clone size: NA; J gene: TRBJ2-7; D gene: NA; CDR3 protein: CAVRGEGYEQYF; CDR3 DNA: TGTGCCGTCAGGGGAGAGGGGTACGAGCAGTACTTC
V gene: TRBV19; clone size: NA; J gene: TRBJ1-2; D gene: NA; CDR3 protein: CASSPGDGGIYGYTF; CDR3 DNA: TGTGCCAGTAGTCCCGGGGACGGCGGGATCTATGGCTACACCTTC
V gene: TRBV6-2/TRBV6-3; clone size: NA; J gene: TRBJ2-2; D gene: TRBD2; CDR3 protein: CASSYSRLAGVGELFF; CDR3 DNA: TGTGCCAGCAGTTACTCGAGGCTAGCGGGGGTCGGGGAGCTGTTTTTT
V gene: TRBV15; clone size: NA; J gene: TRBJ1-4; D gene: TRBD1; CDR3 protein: CATSSNHRGGFEKLFF; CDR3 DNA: TGTGCCACCAGCAGCAACCATAGAGGGGGCTTTGAAAAACTGTTTTTT
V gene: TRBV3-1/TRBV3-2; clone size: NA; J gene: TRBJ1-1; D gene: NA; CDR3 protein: CASSQAGTMNTEAFF; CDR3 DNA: TGTGCCAGCAGCCAGGCCGGGACAATGAACACTGAAGCTTTCTTT
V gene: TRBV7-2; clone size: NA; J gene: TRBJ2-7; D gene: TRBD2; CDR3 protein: CASSSTSGGAYEQYF; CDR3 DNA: TGTGCCAGCAGCTCAACTAGCGGGGGGGCGTACGAGCAGTACTTC
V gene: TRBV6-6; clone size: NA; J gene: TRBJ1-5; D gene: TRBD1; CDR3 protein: CASSERGLDQPQHF; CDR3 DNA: TGTGCCAGCAGCGAAAGGGGGCTAGATCAGCCCCAGCATTTT
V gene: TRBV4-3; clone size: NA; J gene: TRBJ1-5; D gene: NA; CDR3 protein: CASSQAHGSNQPQHF; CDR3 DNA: TGCGCCAGCAGCCAGGCGCACGGGAGCAATCAGCCCCAGCATTTT
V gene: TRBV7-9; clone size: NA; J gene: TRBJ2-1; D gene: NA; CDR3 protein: CASSLGGAISNEQFF; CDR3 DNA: TGTGCCAGCAGCTTGGGCGGGGCCATTAGCAATGAGCAGTTCTTC
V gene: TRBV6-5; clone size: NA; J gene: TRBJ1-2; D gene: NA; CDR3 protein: CASRIGGANYGYTF; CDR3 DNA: TGTGCCAGCAGGATCGGGGGGGCTAACTATGGCTACACCTTC
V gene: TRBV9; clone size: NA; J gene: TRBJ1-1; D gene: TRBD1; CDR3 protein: CASSVLQGGSTEAFF; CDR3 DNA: TGTGCCAGCAGCGTACTACAGGGGGGGAGCACTGAAGCTTTCTTT
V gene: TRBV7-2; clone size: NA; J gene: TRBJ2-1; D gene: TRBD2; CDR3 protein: CASSLHLAGGASYNEQFF; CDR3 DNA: TGTGCCAGCAGCTTACATCTTGCCGGGGGGGCGAGTTACAATGAGCAGTTCTTC
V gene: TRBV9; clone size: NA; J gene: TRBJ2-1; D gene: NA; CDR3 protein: CASSVVPLAFGQSSYNEQFF; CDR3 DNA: TGTGCCAGCAGCGTAGTCCCTCTCGCCTTCGGACAGTCTTCCTACAATGAGCAGTTCTTC
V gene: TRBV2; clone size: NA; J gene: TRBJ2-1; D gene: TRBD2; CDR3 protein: CASSEARGGSGNEQFF; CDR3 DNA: TGTGCCAGCAGTGAAGCGCGGGGCGGGAGTGGGAATGAGCAGTTCTTC
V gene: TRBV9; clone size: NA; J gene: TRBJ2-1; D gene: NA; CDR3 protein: CASSVGGPPLYNEQFF; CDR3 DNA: TGTGCCAGCAGCGTCGGGGGGCCCCCGCTCTACAATGAGCAGTTCTTC
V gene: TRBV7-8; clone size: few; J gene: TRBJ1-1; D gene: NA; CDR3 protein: CASSSQSNTEAFF; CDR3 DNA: TGTGCCAGCAGCTCACAGAGTAACACTGAAGCTTTCTTT
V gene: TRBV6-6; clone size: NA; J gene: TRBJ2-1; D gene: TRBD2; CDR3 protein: CASRTSGGDNEQFF; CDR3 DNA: TGTGCCAGCAGGACTAGCGGGGGGGACAATGAGCAGTTCTTC
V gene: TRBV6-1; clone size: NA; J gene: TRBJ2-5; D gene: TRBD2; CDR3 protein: CASSERREGLGKTQYF; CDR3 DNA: TGTGCCAGCAGTGAAAGGCGGGAGGGCCTAGGAAAGACCCAGTACTTC
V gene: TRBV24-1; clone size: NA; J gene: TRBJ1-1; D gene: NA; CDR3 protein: CATSDGLTDEAFF; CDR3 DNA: TGTGCCACCAGTGATGGATTGACAGATGAAGCTTTCTTT
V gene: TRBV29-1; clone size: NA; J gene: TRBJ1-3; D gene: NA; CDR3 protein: CSAGGDRNTIYF; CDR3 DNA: TGCAGCGCCGGGGGGGATCGAAACACCATATATTTT
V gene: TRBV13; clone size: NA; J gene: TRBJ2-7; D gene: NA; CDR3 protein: CASSLSFEQYF; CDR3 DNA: TGTGCCAGCAGCTTATCGTTCGAGCAGTACTTC
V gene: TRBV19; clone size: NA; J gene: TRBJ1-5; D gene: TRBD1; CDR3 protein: CASTTGGASNQPQHF; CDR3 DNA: TGTGCCAGTACCACAGGGGGCGCAAGCAATCAGCCCCAGCATTTT